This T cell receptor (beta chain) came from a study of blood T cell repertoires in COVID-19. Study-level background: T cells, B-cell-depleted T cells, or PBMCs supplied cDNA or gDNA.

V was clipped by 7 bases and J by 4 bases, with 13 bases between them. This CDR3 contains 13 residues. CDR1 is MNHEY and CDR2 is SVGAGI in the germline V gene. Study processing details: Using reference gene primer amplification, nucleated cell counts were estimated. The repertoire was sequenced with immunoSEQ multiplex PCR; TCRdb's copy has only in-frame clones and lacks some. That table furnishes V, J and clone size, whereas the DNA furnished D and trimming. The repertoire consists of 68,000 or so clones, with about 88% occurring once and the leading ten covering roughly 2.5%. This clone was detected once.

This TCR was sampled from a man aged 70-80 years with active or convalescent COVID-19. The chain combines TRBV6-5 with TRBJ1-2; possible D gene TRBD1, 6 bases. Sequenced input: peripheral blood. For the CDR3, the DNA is TGTGCCAGCAAAGGTCAAGGGGGCTATGGCTACACCTTC. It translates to CASKGQGGYGYTF.